This TCR beta chain was found in a study of blood T cell repertoires in COVID-19. Study-level information: Acute and convalescent COVID-19 samples came from the United States, Italy and Spain. In each case, the material was cDNA or gDNA derived from T cells, B-cell-depleted T cells, or PBMCs.

The CDR3 covers 17 residues. The ends were cut back, 4 bases at V and 3 bases at J, with 20 bases in the middle. The germline CDR1 and CDR2 sequences are SGHTA and FQGTGA. Original methodology: Using reference gene primer amplification, nucleated cell counts were estimated. The assay was immunoSEQ multiplex PCR, and TCRdb's table has in-frame clones only and misses some. The DNA was the basis for D and trimming; V, J and clone size are from that table. The sample has 45,000 to 55,000 clones, less than 95% seen once. This clonotype was obtained from a human donor in a cohort sampled during active COVID-19. The sequenced sample consisted of peripheral blood. The chain uses TRBV7-3 and TRBJ2-3; the D gene is possibly TRBD2 (5 bases). The chain's CDR3 is CASSSRQRYSSTDTQYF. In DNA form, the CDR3 reads TGTGCCAGCAGCTCTAGGCAGCGGTATAGTAGTACAGATACGCAGTATTTT.